The rows below give T cell receptor beta chains drawn from one sample of a study of spatial heterogeneity in lung cancer. TCRdb itself ran the 5' RACE reads through MiXCR, one entry per CDR3 protein. This repertoire shows some 21,000 distinct CDR3 sequences, approximately 4.5% found once; its top ten account for approximately 7.4%. Sequences were derived from PBMCs, sampled at surgery. The receptors derive from a male donor with early-stage non-small cell lung cancer. The CDR3 runs from the conserved cysteine through the conserved F or W. D genes are given only for firm matches. Clone sizes are given selectively: once, few, many, or a class where the clone is expanded.

j_gene	v_gene	len	d_gene	abundance	CDR3nt	CDR3aa
TRBJ1-2	TRBV10-3	18	.	.	TGTGCCATCAGCGCAATGGGGGCCCCTAATACGGTCAACTATGGCTACACCTTC	CAISAMGAPNTVNYGYTF
TRBJ1-2	TRBV29-1	13	.	medium-sized	TGCAGCGTTGACCCCCTTATAGGCTATGGCTACACCTTC	CSVDPLIGYGYTF
TRBJ2-1	TRBV20-1	15	TRBD2	.	TGCAGTGCTAGAGATCCGAGCGGGGGGTACAATGAGCAGTTCTTC	CSARDPSGGYNEQFF
TRBJ1-1	TRBV20-1	14	.	many	TGCAGTGCTAGAGATTCTTCGGGGAACACTGAAGCTTTCTTT	CSARDSSGNTEAFF
TRBJ2-2	TRBV5-4	16	.	medium-sized	TGTGCCAGCAGCTTGGATGTGGCGGTGAACACCGGGGAGCTGTTTTTT	CASSLDVAVNTGELFF
TRBJ2-7	TRBV12-3/TRBV12-4	13	.	many	TGTGCCAGCAGTCCGGGAGTATTCTACGAGCAGTACTTC	CASSPGVFYEQYF
TRBJ1-2	TRBV28	13	TRBD1	many	TGTGCCAGCAGCCAAACAGGGGCCCGCGGCTACACCTTC	CASSQTGARGYTF
TRBJ2-1	TRBV3-1	16	TRBD2	.	TGTGCCAGCAGCCAACGGACTAGCGGGATGGCCAATGAGCAGTTCTTC	CASSQRTSGMANEQFF
TRBJ1-4	TRBV20-1	15	TRBD1	.	TGCAGTGCAAAAAGGACAGGGGGGATTAATGAAAAACTGTTTTTT	CSAKRTGGINEKLFF
TRBJ2-3	TRBV7-2	13	.	many	TGTGCCAGCAGCTTCGGTATCACAGATACGCAGTATTTT	CASSFGITDTQYF
TRBJ2-2	TRBV28	15	.	.	TGTGCCAGCAGTTTGACAGCCTCACTAGCCCGGGAGCTGTTTTTT	CASSLTASLARELFF
TRBJ2-1	TRBV7-8	15	TRBD2	many	TGTGCCAGCAGCTTTTCTAGCGGGAGCTACAATGAGCAGTTCTTC	CASSFSSGSYNEQFF
TRBJ1-1	TRBV7-2	14	.	few	TGTGCCAGCAGCCCCCAAGGGGTTGGCACTGAAGCTTTCTTT	CASSPQGVGTEAFF
TRBJ2-7	TRBV28	15	.	medium-sized	TGTGCCAGCAGCTTGTCGGGGGGCCATATTTCCGAGCAGTACTTC	CASSLSGGHISEQYF
TRBJ2-7	TRBV29-1	13	.	medium-sized	TGCAGCGTAGAAGGACGGGCCGGGCGGGAGCAGTACTTC	CSVEGRAGREQYF
TRBJ1-2	TRBV15	14	TRBD1	many	TGTGCCACAAGACAGGGAGCAGCTAACTATGGCTACACCTTC	CATRQGAANYGYTF
TRBJ1-1	TRBV11-2	13	.	many	TGTGCCAGCAGCCTTTCCTCGGACACTGAAGCTTTCTTT	CASSLSSDTEAFF
TRBJ2-7	TRBV11-2	15	.	many	TGTGCCAGCAGCCCCCTCGAGGGGGTTAGGAACGAGCAGTACTTC	CASSPLEGVRNEQYF
TRBJ2-7	TRBV7-9	15	TRBD2	many	TGTGCCAGCAGCCGGGGGACTAGCGGACCGTACGAGCAGTACTTC	CASSRGTSGPYEQYF
TRBJ1-5	TRBV7-6	15	.	many	TGTGCCAGCAGCTTAGTTTCAGGGAAGGGTCAGCCCCAGCATTTT	CASSLVSGKGQPQHF
TRBJ2-5	TRBV7-2	15	.	many	TGTGCCAGCAGCTCCTTATTGGGGGTGGTAGAGACCCAGTACTTC	CASSSLLGVVETQYF
TRBJ1-6	TRBV27	15	.	many	TGTGCCAGCAGTTTACGGGAGGGCGGGGGTTCACCCCTCCACTTT	CASSLREGGGSPLHF
TRBJ2-1	TRBV24-1	15	.	many	TGTGCCACCAGTGATTTGCGGTCCCGATGGAATGAGCAGTTCTTC	CATSDLRSRWNEQFF
TRBJ1-3	TRBV18	16	.	many	TGTGCCAGCTCACCAGACGCGGTCAGCTCTGGAAACACCATATATTTT	CASSPDAVSSGNTIYF
TRBJ1-1	TRBV29-1	13	.	many	TGCAGCGTTGAGTTCGACATGAACACTGAAGCTTTCTTT	CSVEFDMNTEAFF
TRBJ2-7	TRBV28	15	.	many	TGTGCCAGCAGTTGGCACGGACAAGCGTCCTACGAGCAGTACTTC	CASSWHGQASYEQYF
TRBJ2-3	TRBV12-3/TRBV12-4	14	.	many	TGTGCCAGCAGATGGGACCTCTCCGGAGATACGCAGTATTTT	CASRWDLSGDTQYF
TRBJ2-2	TRBV9	15	TRBD2	many	TGTGCCAGCAGCGTTAGCGGGAGACGGGGCGGGGAGCTGTTTTTT	CASSVSGRRGGELFF
TRBJ2-5	TRBV7-9	15	.	many	TGTGCCAGCAGCTTAGCGAGGCCCGGGATCGAGACCCAGTACTTC	CASSLARPGIETQYF
TRBJ2-1	TRBV3-1	15	.	many	TGTGCCAGCAGCCAAGAAGTTTTGGGGGGCAATGAGCAGTTCTTC	CASSQEVLGGNEQFF
TRBJ1-1	TRBV2	13	.	many	TGTGCCAGCAGCTACGACAAGCCCCTGGAAGCTTTCTTT	CASSYDKPLEAFF
TRBJ2-7	TRBV7-8	14	TRBD1	.	TGTGCCAACAGCGTCCAGGGGGTCTCCTACGAGCAGTACTTC	CANSVQGVSYEQYF
TRBJ2-5	TRBV6-2/TRBV6-3	12	.	many	TGTGCCAGCAATTCGGAACAAGAGACCCAGTACTTC	CASNSEQETQYF
TRBJ1-4	TRBV7-9	15	.	many	TGTGCCAGCAGCTTAGCGGGGGCAACTAATGAAAAACTGTTTTTT	CASSLAGATNEKLFF
TRBJ2-3	TRBV4-1	18	.	medium-sized	TGCGCCAGCAGCCAAGATGTAATAACGTCCGCTAGCACAGATACGCAGTATTTT	CASSQDVITSASTDTQYF
TRBJ1-3	TRBV4-2	17	.	.	TGTGCCAGCAGGGAAAATGCAGGATTTGACACTGGAAACACCATATATTTT	CASRENAGFDTGNTIYF
TRBJ2-7	TRBV7-9	15	.	many	TGTGCCAGCAGCTTATCCCCCCACGGGTCCTACGAGCAGTACTTC	CASSLSPHGSYEQYF
TRBJ2-7	TRBV5-1	14	.	many	TGCGCCAGCAGCTTGCTGCCGGGAACATACGAGCAGTACTTC	CASSLLPGTYEQYF
TRBJ2-5	TRBV10-1	14	.	many	TGCGCCAGCAGTGCCGACAGGATCCAAGAGACCCAGTACTTC	CASSADRIQETQYF
TRBJ1-1	TRBV5-4	14	TRBD1	.	TGTGCCAGCAGCTGGCCCGACAGGGAGACTGAAGCTTTCTTT	CASSWPDRETEAFF
TRBJ2-3	TRBV29-1	16	TRBD2	medium-sized	TGCAGCGTTGGAGGGGCTAGCGGAATTAGCACAGATACGCAGTATTTT	CSVGGASGISTDTQYF
TRBJ2-3	TRBV9	16	TRBD1	few	TGTGCCAGCAGCGCTCCGGGACAGGCTATCACAGATACGCAGTATTTT	CASSAPGQAITDTQYF
TRBJ1-3	TRBV19	14	.	many	TGTGCCAGTAGTCTGAAGAGCTCTGGAAACACCATATATTTT	CASSLKSSGNTIYF
TRBJ1-5	TRBV20-1	13	.	many	TGCAGTGCTACAGGGGTAGTGGATCAGCCCCAGCATTTT	CSATGVVDQPQHF
TRBJ1-1	TRBV6-5	14	.	many	TGTGCCAGCAGTGGGAACAGGAAGAACACTGAAGCTTTCTTT	CASSGNRKNTEAFF
TRBJ2-3	TRBV28	18	.	many	TGTGCCAGCAGTTTAGGATTCGGGGGAGCCTTGGGCGCAGATACGCAGTATTTT	CASSLGFGGALGADTQYF
TRBJ2-3	TRBV4-3	16	TRBD1	many	TGCGCCAGCAGCCACCACCCGGGACAGGAGGCAGATACGCAGTATTTT	CASSHHPGQEADTQYF
TRBJ2-3	TRBV30	14	TRBD1	many	TGTGCCTGGAGTCCCGGACAGGGTTCAGATACGCAGTATTTT	CAWSPGQGSDTQYF